This TCR beta chain was recovered during a study of OX40 agonist ivuxolimab in advanced cancers. This clone was seen once. Data came from immunoSEQ multiplex PCR; TCRdb stores just in-frame clones and leaves some out. The sample has roughly 92,000 clones; around 90% are singletons. The CDR3 is 18 residues long. The V gene end was trimmed by 6 bases and the J gene end by 6 bases; junction bases not matched to a gene: 11. Germline CDR1 is MNHEY and CDR2 is SMNVEV (reference sequence). This chain links TRBV27 with TRBJ2-1; 16 bases are a match to TRBD2. This receptor was obtained from an adult with an advanced solid tumor such as melanoma, head and neck, liver or kidney cancer. The sample consisted of CD4+ or CD8+ T cells sorted from blood, taken in a trial of the OX40 agonist ivuxolimab. In DNA, the CDR3 is TGTGCCAGCAGCCTGGGACTAGCGGGAGGGCCGGGGGGCAATGAGCAGTTCTTC. Translated, it gives CASSLGLAGGPGGNEQFF.